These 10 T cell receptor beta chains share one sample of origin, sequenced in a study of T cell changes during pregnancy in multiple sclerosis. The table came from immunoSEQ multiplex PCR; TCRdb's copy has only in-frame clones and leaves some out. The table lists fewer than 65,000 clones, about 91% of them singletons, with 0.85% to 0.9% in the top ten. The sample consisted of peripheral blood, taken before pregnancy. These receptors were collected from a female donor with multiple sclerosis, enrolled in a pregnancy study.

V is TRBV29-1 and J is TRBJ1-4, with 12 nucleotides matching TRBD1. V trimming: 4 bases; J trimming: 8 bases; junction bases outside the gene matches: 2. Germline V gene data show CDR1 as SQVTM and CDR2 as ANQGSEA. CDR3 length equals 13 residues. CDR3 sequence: CSVGGTGGEKLFF. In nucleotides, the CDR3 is TGCAGCGTTGGAGGGACAGGGGGCGAAAAACTGTTTTTT.

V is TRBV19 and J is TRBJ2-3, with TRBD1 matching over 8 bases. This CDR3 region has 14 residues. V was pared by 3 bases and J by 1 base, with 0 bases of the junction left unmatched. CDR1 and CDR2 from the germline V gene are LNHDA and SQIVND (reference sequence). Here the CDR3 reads CASSMGQGTDTQYF. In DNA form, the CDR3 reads TGTGCCAGTAGTATGGGACAGGGCACAGATACGCAGTATTTT.

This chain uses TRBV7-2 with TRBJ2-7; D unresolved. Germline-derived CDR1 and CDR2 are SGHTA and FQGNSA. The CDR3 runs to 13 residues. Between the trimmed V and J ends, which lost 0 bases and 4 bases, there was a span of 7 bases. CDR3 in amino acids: CASSLASSYEQYF. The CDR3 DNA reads TGTGCCAGCAGCTTAGCTAGCTCTTACGAGCAGTACTTC.

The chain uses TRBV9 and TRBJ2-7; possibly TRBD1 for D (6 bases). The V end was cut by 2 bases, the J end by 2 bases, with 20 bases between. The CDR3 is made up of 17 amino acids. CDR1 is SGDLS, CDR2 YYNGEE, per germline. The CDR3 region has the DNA TGTGCCAGCAGCGTTCAGAGGGGGAGACCTTCTGCCTACGAGCAGTACTTC. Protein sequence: CASSVQRGRPSAYEQYF.

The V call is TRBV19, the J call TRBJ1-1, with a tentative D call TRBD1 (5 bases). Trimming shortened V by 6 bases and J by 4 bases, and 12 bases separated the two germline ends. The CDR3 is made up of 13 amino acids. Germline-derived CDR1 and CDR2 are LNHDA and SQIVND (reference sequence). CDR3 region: CASSQDRTTEAFF. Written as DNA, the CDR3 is TGTGCCAGTAGCCAAGACAGAACCACTGAAGCTTTCTTT.

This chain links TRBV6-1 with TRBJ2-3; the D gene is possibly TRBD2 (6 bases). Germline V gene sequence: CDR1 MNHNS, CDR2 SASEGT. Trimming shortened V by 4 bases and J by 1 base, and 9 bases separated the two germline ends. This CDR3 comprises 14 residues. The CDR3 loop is CASSASSGTDTQYF. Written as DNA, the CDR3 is TGTGCCAGCAGTGCCTCTAGCGGCACAGATACGCAGTATTTT.

The CDR3 nucleotides are TGTGCCAGCAGCCAAATGACTAGCGGCGCGTACTTC. Translating it yields CASSQMTSGAYF. The chain joins TRBV14 to TRBJ2-7; TRBD2 matches 9 bases. The CDR3 is 12 residues long. V lost 2 bases and J lost 12; bases outside the gene matches: 5. The germline gives CDR1 SGHDN, CDR2 FVKESK.

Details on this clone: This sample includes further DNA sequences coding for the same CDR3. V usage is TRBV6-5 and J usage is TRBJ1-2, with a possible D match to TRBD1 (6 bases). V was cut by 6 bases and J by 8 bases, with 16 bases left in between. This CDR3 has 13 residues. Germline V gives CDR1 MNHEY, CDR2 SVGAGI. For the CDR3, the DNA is TGTGCCAGCAGCCCAACAGGGCCGGGGGGCTACACCTTC. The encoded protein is CASSPTGPGGYTF.

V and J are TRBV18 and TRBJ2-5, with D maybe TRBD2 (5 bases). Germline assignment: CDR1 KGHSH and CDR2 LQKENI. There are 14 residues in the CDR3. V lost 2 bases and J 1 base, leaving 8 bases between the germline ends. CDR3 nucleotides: TGTGCCAGCTCACCAAGGCTAGCCCAAGAGACCCAGTACTTC. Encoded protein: CASSPRLAQETQYF.

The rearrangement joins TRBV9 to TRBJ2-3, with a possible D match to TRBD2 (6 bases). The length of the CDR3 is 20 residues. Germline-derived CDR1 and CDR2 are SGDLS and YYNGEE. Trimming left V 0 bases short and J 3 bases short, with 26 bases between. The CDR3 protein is CASSVVTWRGKQNTTDTQYF. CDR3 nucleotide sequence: TGTGCCAGCAGCGTAGTAACCTGGCGGGGCAAACAGAACACTACAGATACGCAGTATTTT.